This T cell receptor (beta chain) was documented in a study of T-cell memory formation after mild COVID-19. Study results and limitations: Shrinking CD4+ clones resided mostly in CM and EM, and CD8+ ones in EMRA. Clones contracting over day 15 to 85 were CD4/CD8 balanced, with later expanders leaning CD4+. Clones from the second wave (peaking day 37) had unconfirmed SARS-CoV-2 specificity.

Comments on this clonotype: No antigen is known for it.

This CDR3 is 14 amino acids long. The germline V gene encodes CDR1 DFQATT and CDR2 SNEGSKA (reference sequence). With 5 bases clipped from V and 5 bases from J, the junction kept 8 bases outside the gene matches. cDNA libraries for TCR alpha and TCR beta, carrying sample barcodes and UMIs, came from 5'RACE with constant-segment primers. TCRdb ran MiXCR on the 5' RACE reads and lists one entry per CDR3 protein. The sample lists about 320,000 distinct CDR3 sequences, roughly an eighth seen once, with roughly a fifth in the top ten. The genes are TRBV20-1 and TRBJ2-5, with TRBD2 matching over 10 bases. This receptor was identified in a man aged 18 to 35 who had mild COVID-19 (a few samples of this study predate the infection). Cell type and time point are not known. The sequencing input was PBMCs or a T cell subset sorted from them (not recorded which). The CDR3, as DNA: TGCAGTGCTGTAATAGCGGGGGGCGGGGAGACCCAGTACTTC. It is translated as CSAVIAGGGETQYF.